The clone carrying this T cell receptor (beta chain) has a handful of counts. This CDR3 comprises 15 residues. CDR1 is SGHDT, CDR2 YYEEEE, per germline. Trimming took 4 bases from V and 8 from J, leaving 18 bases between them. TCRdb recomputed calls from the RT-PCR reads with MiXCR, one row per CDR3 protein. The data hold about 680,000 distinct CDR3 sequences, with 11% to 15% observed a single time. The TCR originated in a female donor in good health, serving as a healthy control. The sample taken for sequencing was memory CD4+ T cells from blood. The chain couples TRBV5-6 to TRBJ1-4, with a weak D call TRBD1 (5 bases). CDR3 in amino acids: CASSKDRQGGEKLFF. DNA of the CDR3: TGTGCCAGCAGCAAGGATCGGCAGGGAGGCGAAAAACTGTTTTTT.